This T cell receptor beta chain was sequenced in a study of shared clonotypes between healthy human individuals. Of note for this clone: Its antigen is still unknown.

The CDR3 length is 15 residues. V gave up 0 bases and J gave up 0 bases, with 7 bases separating them. Germline lookup yields CDR1 SGDLS and CDR2 YYNGEE. General observations from the study: Estimated richness values were generally larger in naive subsets than in memory subsets.

Terminally differentiated effector memory CD45RA+ cells were left out of the naive CD8 fraction, which was CD45RO-negative and positively selected for CCR7. It was across several immunoSEQ plates that each subset's genomic DNA was evenly split. Replicate PCRs run on sorted subsets employed 200 ng DNA, about 27,000 T cell genomes. Here immunoSEQ multiplex PCR was the method, and the copy in TCRdb shows in-frame clones only, minus some. The data hold 2 million or so clones, with about 95% observed a single time. This clonotype was sampled from a man younger than 35 in good health. This chain links TRBV9 with TRBJ1-3; D not resolved. Sequenced material: naive CD8+ T cells sorted from blood. Here the CDR3 reads CASSVERYSGNTIYF. For the CDR3, the DNA is TGTGCCAGCAGCGTAGAAAGGTACTCTGGAAACACCATATATTTT.